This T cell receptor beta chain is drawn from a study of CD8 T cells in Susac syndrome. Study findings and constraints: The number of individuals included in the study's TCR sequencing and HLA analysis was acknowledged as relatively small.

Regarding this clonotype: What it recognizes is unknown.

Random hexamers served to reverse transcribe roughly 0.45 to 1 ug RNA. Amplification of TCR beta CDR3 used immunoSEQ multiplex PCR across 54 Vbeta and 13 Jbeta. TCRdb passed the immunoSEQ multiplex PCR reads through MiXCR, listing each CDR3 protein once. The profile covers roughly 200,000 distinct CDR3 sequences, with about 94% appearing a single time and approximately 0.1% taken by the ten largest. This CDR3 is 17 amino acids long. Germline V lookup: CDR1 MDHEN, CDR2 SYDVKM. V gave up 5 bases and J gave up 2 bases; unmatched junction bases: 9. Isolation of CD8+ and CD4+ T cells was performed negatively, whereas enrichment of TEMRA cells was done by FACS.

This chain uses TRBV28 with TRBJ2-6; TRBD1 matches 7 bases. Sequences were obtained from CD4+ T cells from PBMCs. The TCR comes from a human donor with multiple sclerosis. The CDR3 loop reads CASSPRQGLAGANVLTF. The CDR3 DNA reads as TGTGCCAGCAGTCCAAGACAGGGTTTAGCTGGGGCCAACGTCCTGACTTTC.